This passage covers 22 T cell receptor beta chains from one sample sequenced in a study of blood T cell repertoires in COVID-19. Generated by immunoSEQ multiplex PCR, the TCRdb table keeps only in-frame clones and is missing some. In the table there are around 220,000 clones, under 85% of which are singletons. Sequencing used peripheral blood. These receptors all come from a woman of 80 years or more with COVID-19, enrolled during active disease.

This chain links TRBV7-9 with TRBJ2-3; tentatively, D is TRBD2 (5 bases). Trimming took off 4 bases at V and 9 bases at J, with 11 bases between the two ends. Germline CDR1 and CDR2: SEHNR and FQNEAQ (reference sequence). The CDR3 totals 12 residues. The CDR3 spells CASSSSLGTQYF. The CDR3 nucleotides are TGTGCCAGCAGCTCTAGCCTAGGGACGCAGTATTTT.

Only a few counts were recorded for this clone. The genes are TRBV19 and TRBJ2-5; 9 positions agree with TRBD2. Germline CDR1 and CDR2: LNHDA and SQIVND (reference sequence). CDR3 size: 12 residues. J lost 5 bases, V lost 8 bases, and 3 bases had no gene match. The CDR3 sequence: CASRLAGETQYF. The CDR3 DNA reads TGTGCCAGTCGGCTAGCGGGGGAGACCCAGTACTTC.

This chain connects TRBV11-3 to TRBJ1-1, with D possibly TRBD1 on 5 matching bases. Trimming cost V 8 bases and J 3 bases, with 13 bases left between them. The length of the CDR3 is 13 residues. Germline loops: CDR1 SGHNT, CDR2 YENEEA. The CDR3 bases are TGTGCCAGCCGGAGGGGTTCGGACACTGAAGCTTTCTTT. This gives the protein CASRRGSDTEAFF. Based on the CDR3 plus reference TRBV11-3 and TRBJ1-1, the full variable domain is EAGVVQSPRYKIIEKKQPVAFWCNPISGHNTLYWYLQNLGQGPELLIRYENEEAVDDSQLPKDRFSAERLKGVDSTLKIQPAELGDSAVYLCASRRGSDTEAFFGQGTRLTVV.

The chain employs TRBV7-8 and TRBJ2-3; TRBD2 matches at 7 bases. CDR1 is SGHVS and CDR2 is FQNEAQ in the germline V gene. This CDR3 has 17 amino acids. V gave up 5 bases and J gave up 0 bases; unmatched junction bases: 11. The chain's CDR3 is CASSLPLGGGSTDTQYF. CDR3 sequence (DNA): TGTGCCAGCAGCCTACCCCTGGGGGGAGGGAGCACAGATACGCAGTATTTT.

V gene TRBV3-1 (or the pseudogene TRBV3-2) combines with J gene TRBJ2-2; 9 bases match TRBD2. There are 16 residues in the CDR3. Germline CDR1 LGHDT, CDR2 YNNKEL (reference sequence). V shed 3 bases, J shed 4 bases, and the junction held 6 bases outside the gene matches. CDR3 coding DNA: TGTGCCAGCAGCCATGGCGGGAGGGCCTCCACCGGGGAGCTGTTTTTT. It specifies CASSHGGRASTGELFF.

This chain links TRBV6-5 with TRBJ2-7, with TRBD2 identical over 10 bases. Germline V gives CDR1 MNHEY, CDR2 SVGAGI. The CDR3 totals 15 residues. The J segment lost 3 bases and the V segment lost 7 bases, leaving 9 bases of the junction unmatched. CDR3 in amino acids: CASIFQRGGFYEQYF. The CDR3 DNA reads as TGTGCCAGCATTTTCCAGCGGGGGGGATTCTACGAGCAGTACTTC.

This sequence joins TRBV5-1 and TRBJ2-2; 14 bases are shared with TRBD2. Germline V lookup: CDR1 SGHRS, CDR2 YFSETQ. Trimming cost V 7 bases and J 4 bases; bases outside gene matches: 3. The CDR3 runs 15 residues. CDR3 loop: CASGGTSGGTGELFF. The CDR3 region has the DNA TGCGCCAGCGGTGGGACTAGCGGGGGCACCGGGGAGCTGTTTTTT.

The CDR3 nucleotides are TGTGCCAGCAGCTTGGATAGGGGGCGGACTAATGAAAAACTGTTTTTT. Residues: CASSLDRGRTNEKLFF. The V call is TRBV5-8, the J call TRBJ1-4; 7 nucleotides align to TRBD1. The germline gives CDR1 SGHTS, CDR2 YDEGEE. The CDR3 contains 16 residues. The V segment lost 0 bases and the J segment 2 bases; nucleotides outside the gene matches: 4.

The V call is TRBV6-1, the J call TRBJ1-1; D possibly corresponds to TRBD1 (5 bases). The V gene's germline CDR1 is MNHNS and CDR2 SASEGT. CDR3 size: 17 residues. Between the trimmed V and J ends, which lost 4 bases and 1 base, there was a span of 19 bases. As DNA, the CDR3 is TGTGCCAGCAGTGGGTTCCAGGGTCATCGACCGAACACTGAAGCTTTCTTT. This gives the protein CASSGFQGHRPNTEAFF.

The chain is built from TRBV11-2 and TRBJ2-1; 12 bases match TRBD2. J lost 8 bases, V lost 5 bases, and 4 bases had no gene match. CDR1 SGHAT and CDR2 FQNNGV come from the germline V gene. The CDR3 covers 14 residues. As DNA, the CDR3 is TGTGCCAGCAGCCCTAGCGGGGGGGCTCATGAGCAGTTCTTC. It is translated as CASSPSGGAHEQFF. The complete variable domain, with remaining parts taken from reference TRBV11-2 and TRBJ2-1, reads EAGVAQSPRYKIIEKRQSVAFWCNPISGHATLYWYQQILGQGPKLLIQFQNNGVVDDSQLPKDRFSAERLKGVDSTLKIQPAKLEDSAVYLCASSPSGGAHEQFFGPGTRLTVL.

The chain carries TRBV5-1 and TRBJ2-5, with a tentative D call TRBD2 (7 bases). CDR1 is SGHRS and CDR2 is YFSETQ in the germline V gene. This CDR3 region has 15 residues. V lost 7 bases to trimming and J lost 4 bases, with 20 bases between them. The CDR3 DNA reads as TGCGCCAGCGGCCCTGGAGGGGGGGCCGCAGAGACCCAGTACTTC. Its protein is CASGPGGGAAETQYF.

In DNA, the CDR3 is TGTGCCAGCAGACGGGGGTCCGACCTGAATTCACCCCTCCACTTT. Amino acid sequence: CASRRGSDLNSPLHF. V and J are TRBV9 and TRBJ1-6; possibly TRBD1 for D (5 bases). The CDR3 has 15 residues. Germline CDR1 and CDR2: SGDLS and YYNGEE. The V gene lost 5 bases and the J gene lost 7 bases, with 16 bases spanning the gap.

V is TRBV5-1 and J is TRBJ2-7, with 10 nucleotides matching TRBD1. The CDR3 has 15 amino acids. V gave up 4 bases and J gave up 6 bases; unmatched junction bases: 10. The germline gives CDR1 SGHRS, CDR2 YFSETQ. This chain's CDR3 is CASSMLRQGAPEQYF. The CDR3 DNA is TGCGCCAGCAGCATGCTGAGACAGGGGGCGCCCGAGCAGTACTTC.

The chain has TRBV7-9 and TRBJ1-1; D ambiguous. CDR3 length equals 14 residues. V gave up 5 bases and J gave up 3 bases, with 13 bases separating them. Germline-derived CDR1 and CDR2 are SEHNR and FQNEAQ (reference sequence). CDR3 nucleotide sequence: TGTGCCAGCAGCACTAAGAGACGGGACACTGAAGCTTTCTTT. Translated: CASSTKRRDTEAFF.

This chain links TRBV18 with TRBJ2-1; D perhaps matches TRBD1 (5 bases). CDR1 KGHSH and CDR2 LQKENI come from the germline V gene. V was pared by 2 bases and J by 5 bases, with 13 bases between. The CDR3 runs 15 residues. The CDR3 nucleotides read TGTGCCAGCTCACCAAAGTGGGGCGTCGACAATGAGCAGTTCTTC. Translated: CASSPKWGVDNEQFF.

The V gene is TRBV7-9, the J gene TRBJ2-3; 7 nucleotides align to TRBD2. CDR1 and CDR2 from the germline V gene are SEHNR and FQNEAQ (reference sequence). The V and J ends lost 2 bases and 3 bases, in that order; junction bases with no gene match: 2. This CDR3 spans 14 amino acids. For the CDR3, the DNA is TGTGCCAGCAGCTTACAGGGAGGGACAGATACGCAGTATTTT. It codes for CASSLQGGTDTQYF.

CDR3 protein: CASSLGFEGTYEQYF. CDR3 sequence (DNA): TGCGCCAGCAGCTTGGGGTTTGAAGGGACTTACGAGCAGTACTTC. The rearrangement uses TRBV5-1 and TRBJ2-7; a weak D match, TRBD2 (6 bases). Deletions cut 0 bases from V and 4 bases from J, with 14 bases between. The CDR3 length is 15 residues. Germline loops: CDR1 SGHRS, CDR2 YFSETQ.

The chain joins TRBV6-5 to TRBJ2-7, with D possibly matching TRBD1 (6 bases). CDR3 size: 14 residues. The germline CDR1 and CDR2 sequences are MNHEY and SVGAGI. Between the trimmed V and J ends, which lost 6 bases and 2 bases, there was a span of 14 bases. The DNA of the CDR3 is TGTGCCAGCAGATTTCAGGGGCAAGCCTACGAGCAGTACTTC. Translation gives CASRFQGQAYEQYF.

V is TRBV24-1 and J is TRBJ2-3; 9 bases map to TRBD2. The CDR3 has 16 residues. Germline V gene lookup returns CDR1 KGHDR and CDR2 SFDVKD. Trimming took 3 bases from V and 6 from J; bases not matched to a gene: 9. The CDR3 spells CATSDPQAGGPDTQYF. CDR3 bases: TGTGCCACCAGTGATCCGCAGGCGGGGGGGCCGGATACGCAGTATTTT.

This clone is a singleton in its sample. CDR3 amino acids: CASSQEIVGGPGGYTF. The DNA of the CDR3 is TGTGCCAGCAGCCAAGAGATAGTGGGGGGGCCCGGTGGCTACACCTTC. This chain joins TRBV4-2 and TRBJ1-2, with TRBD1 as a possible D gene (6 bases). CDR3 length equals 16 residues. Germline V gene data show CDR1 as LGHNA and CDR2 as YNFKEQ. Trimming took 0 bases from V and 7 from J, leaving 18 bases between them.

The CDR3 is CATRSGSEAFF. CDR3 coding DNA: TGTGCCACCCGGAGTGGCAGTGAAGCTTTCTTT. The V and J genes are TRBV19 and TRBJ1-1; D not certain. V gave up 10 bases and J gave up 7 bases, with 13 bases separating them. CDR1 is LNHDA and CDR2 is SQIVND in the germline V gene (reference sequence). The CDR3 length is 11 residues. Drawing the rest from reference TRBV19 and TRBJ1-1, the complete variable domain is DGGITQSPKYLFRKEGQNVTLSCEQNLNHDAMYWYRQDPGQGLRLIYYSQIVNDFQKGDIAEGYSVSREKKESFPLTVTSAQKNPTAFYLCATRSGSEAFFGQGTRLTVV.

This clone was recorded only once. This sequence joins TRBV28 and TRBJ1-1; D is possibly TRBD1 (5 bases). The CDR3 is made up of 16 amino acids. The germline V gene has CDR1 MDHEN and CDR2 SYDVKM. The V and J ends lost 5 bases and 0 bases respectively, with 16 bases between them. DNA for the CDR3: TGTGCCAGCAGTGGGAGGCCGGCAGGGTTGAACACTGAAGCTTTCTTT. Translating gives CASSGRPAGLNTEAFF.